The 28 T cell receptor beta chains below were found in one sample sequenced in a study of shared T cell receptors in the human thymus. The repertoire was sequenced with immunoSEQ multiplex PCR; TCRdb's copy has only in-frame clones and lacks some. The data contain about 730,000 clones, approximately 85% of them seen just once; the ten biggest clones take up approximately 0.01%. These records were also assigned to another study, of human thymus T cells.

The sequenced material came from thymocytes. These receptors were obtained from a girl in the first two years of life with a congenital heart defect.

This chain links TRBV28 with TRBJ1-1; 9 bases match TRBD1. CDR3 length: 15 amino acids. The germline V gene encodes CDR1 MDHEN and CDR2 SYDVKM. V lost 8 bases and J lost 4; bases outside the gene matches: 11. Here the CDR3 DNA reads TGTGCCAGCTTGAACCGGGACAGGGTTCGCACTGAAGCTTTCTTT. Encoded protein: CASLNRDRVRTEAFF.

The chain uses TRBV5-8 and TRBJ1-1, with 7 bases fitting TRBD1. V gave up 0 bases and J gave up 1 base; unmatched junction bases: 3. Germline values: CDR1 SGHTS, CDR2 YDEGEE. This CDR3 comprises 15 residues. The CDR3 protein is CASSLVRGRNTEAFF. The CDR3 coding sequence is TGTGCCAGCAGCTTGGTAAGGGGGCGGAACACTGAAGCTTTCTTT.

In nucleotides, the CDR3 is TGCGCCAGCTCAATTCGGGGGGGCAAAAACATTCAGTACTTC. It is translated as CASSIRGGKNIQYF. The chain links TRBV4-1 to TRBJ2-4; the match to TRBD2 covers 8 bases. The V gene's germline CDR1 is MGHRA and CDR2 YSYEKL. CDR3 length: 14 amino acids. With V trimmed by 8 bases and J by 3 bases, 6 bases remained unmatched.

V usage is TRBV5-1 and J usage is TRBJ1-4; D may be TRBD1 (5 bases). The CDR3 has 17 amino acids. CDR1 and CDR2 from the germline V gene are SGHRS and YFSETQ. Trimming left V 0 bases short and J 4 bases short, with 16 bases between. CDR3 residues: CASSLAGGASFNEKLFF. CDR3 bases: TGCGCCAGCAGCTTGGCCGGCGGGGCCTCCTTTAATGAAAAACTGTTTTTT.

The V and J genes are TRBV2 and TRBJ2-7; D unresolved. Germline CDR1 and CDR2: SNHLY and FYNNEI. CDR3 size: 15 residues. V lost 1 base and J lost 2, with 12 bases in between. CDR3 in DNA: TGTGCCAGCAGTGAAGAGTCCCTCTATACCTACGAGCAGTACTTC. It encodes CASSEESLYTYEQYF.

This clone was counted once. The chain joins TRBV11-1 to TRBJ1-1; 7 bases agree with TRBD1. The CDR3 runs 15 residues. In germline, CDR1 is SGHAT, CDR2 FQDESV (reference sequence). Losses at the gene ends were 4 bases for V and 1 base for J; bases not matched to a gene: 6. This CDR3 reads CASSSRQGGNTEAFF. CDR3 DNA sequence: TGTGCCAGCAGCTCGAGGCAGGGGGGGAACACTGAAGCTTTCTTT.

As for this clone: Other DNA sequences in the sample encode the same CDR3. J is TRBJ1-1 and V is TRBV6-6, with D uncertain. V was trimmed by 5 bases and J by 1 base, leaving 2 bases between them. This CDR3 has 11 residues. Germline-derived CDR1 and CDR2 are MNHNY and SVGAGI (reference sequence). CDR3 region: CASSRNTEAFF. CDR3 sequence (DNA): TGTGCCAGCAGTCGGAACACTGAAGCTTTCTTT.

The chain uses TRBV10-2 and TRBJ2-3, with 10 bases that match TRBD2. The CDR3 has 14 amino acids. Germline loops: CDR1 WSHSY, CDR2 SAAADI. Losses at the gene ends were 8 bases for V and 1 base for J; bases not matched to a gene: 3. The CDR3 sequence: CASGLAAGTDTQYF. CDR3 sequence (DNA): TGCGCCAGCGGACTAGCGGCCGGCACAGATACGCAGTATTTT.

The chain couples TRBV2 to TRBJ1-6; D unresolved. Trimming removed 4 bases from V and 4 bases from J, with 17 bases in between. CDR3 length: 17 amino acids. CDR1 and CDR2 from the germline V gene are SNHLY and FYNNEI. Here the CDR3 reads CASSGQIPLIYNSPLHF. The CDR3 region has the DNA TGTGCCAGCAGTGGGCAGATCCCTTTAATATATAATTCACCCCTCCACTTT.

The rearrangement uses TRBV9 and TRBJ1-2; TRBD1 matches 7 bases. The CDR3 extends over 14 amino acids. The V gene's germline CDR1 is SGDLS and CDR2 YYNGEE. The trim removed 9 bases at V and 6 bases at J, leaving 14 bases unmatched. The CDR3 DNA sequence: TGTGCCAAAGTCCCGGGACAGAACAAGGATGGCTACACCTTC. As protein: CAKVPGQNKDGYTF.

The chain combines TRBV9 with TRBJ2-7; 7 bases line up with TRBD2. The CDR3 loop spans 16 amino acids. The ends lost 0 bases at V and 4 bases at J; junction bases unmatched: 10. Germline CDR1 and CDR2: SGDLS and YYNGEE. The chain's CDR3 is CASSVGSGGSRYEQYF. As DNA, the CDR3 is TGTGCCAGCAGCGTAGGGTCGGGAGGCTCTAGGTACGAGCAGTACTTC.

The V and J genes are TRBV19 and TRBJ1-3; D ambiguous. V dropped 7 bases and J dropped 0 bases, with 7 bases sitting between them. From germline, CDR1 is LNHDA and CDR2 SQIVND (reference sequence). The CDR3 is 13 residues long. CDR3 nucleotide sequence: TGTGCCAGTACTGCCGGCTCTGGAAACACCATATATTTT. Residues: CASTAGSGNTIYF.

This chain's CDR3 is CASSPTNNRDRETNTGELFF. DNA of the CDR3: TGCGCCAGCAGCCCTACAAACAACCGGGACAGGGAAACGAACACCGGGGAGCTGTTTTTT. The chain combines TRBV4-1 with TRBJ2-2; TRBD1 matches 9 bases. This CDR3 has 20 amino acids. J was trimmed by 0 bases and V by 4 bases; bases with no gene match: 15. CDR1 and CDR2 from the germline V gene are MGHRA and YSYEKL.

The CDR3 DNA follows: TGTGCCTGGAGTGTGGGAGGTGAGCAGTTCTTC. Amino acid sequence: CAWSVGGEQFF. The chain couples TRBV30 to TRBJ2-1; possibly TRBD2 for D (6 bases). V was clipped by 0 bases and J by 9 bases, with 6 bases between them. Per the germline V gene, CDR1 is GTSNPN and CDR2 is SVGIG (reference sequence). This CDR3 spans 11 amino acids.

The V and J genes are TRBV5-1 and TRBJ2-7; D might be TRBD2 (7 bases). Deletions cut 4 bases from V and 3 bases from J, with 20 bases between. CDR3 length: 16 amino acids. Germline values: CDR1 SGHRS, CDR2 YFSETQ. CDR3 in amino acids: CASSGGAPGNDYEQYF. CDR3 DNA: TGCGCCAGCAGCGGGGGGGCACCGGGAAACGACTACGAGCAGTACTTC.

J is TRBJ1-1 and V is TRBV13; D not certain. CDR3 size: 14 residues. Per the germline V gene, CDR1 is PRHDT and CDR2 is FYEKMQ (reference sequence). V was trimmed by 4 bases and J by 1 base, leaving 10 bases between them. Here the CDR3 reads CASSSRGKNTEAFF. CDR3 coding DNA: TGTGCCAGCAGCTCGAGAGGGAAGAACACTGAAGCTTTCTTT.

The rearrangement uses TRBV10-3 and TRBJ2-5; D might be TRBD2 (6 bases). This CDR3 is 14 amino acids long. The ends were cut back, 10 bases at V and 2 bases at J, with 17 bases in the middle. Germline CDR1 reads ENHRY; CDR2 reads SYGVKD. The CDR3 region has the DNA TGTGCCACCGGGGTGACTAGGGCTCAAGAGACCCAGTACTTC. Its protein is CATGVTRAQETQYF.

The genes are TRBV13 and TRBJ2-1; weak D call: TRBD2 (6 bases). This CDR3 spans 20 amino acids. The germline V and J ends were trimmed by 5 bases and 0 bases, with 26 bases remaining between them. Germline CDR1 reads PRHDT; CDR2 reads FYEKMQ (reference sequence). The CDR3 here is CASSATPTRNSSVSYNEQFF. CDR3 nucleotide sequence: TGTGCCAGCAGCGCTACGCCGACTAGAAATAGTTCGGTCTCCTACAATGAGCAGTTCTTC. Filled out from reference TRBV13 and TRBJ2-1, the complete variable domain reads AAGVIQSPRHLIKEKRETATLKCYPIPRHDTVYWYQQGPGQDPQFLISFYEKMQSDKGSIPDRFSAQQFSDYHSELNMSSLELGDSALYFCASSATPTRNSSVSYNEQFFGPGTRLTVL.

This clone was counted only a few times. The chain has TRBV5-1 and TRBJ2-2; 8 nucleotides align to TRBD1. The germline V gene encodes CDR1 SGHRS and CDR2 YFSETQ. This CDR3 spans 17 amino acids. Trimming cost V 4 bases and J 3 bases; bases outside gene matches: 11. The CDR3 DNA reads as TGCGCCAGCAGCGGGAGGAGGGGGACAGGCTACACCGGGGAGCTGTTTTTT. This sequence encodes CASSGRRGTGYTGELFF.

This clone was counted a few times. The chain uses TRBV6-1 and TRBJ1-2, with TRBD1 identical over 8 bases. Germline lookup yields CDR1 MNHNS and CDR2 SASEGT. V was clipped by 4 bases and J by 4 bases; unmatched bases: 11. The CDR3 totals 16 residues. The CDR3 loop reads CASSVTDRVDPYGYTF. As DNA, the CDR3 is TGTGCCAGCAGTGTTACGGACAGGGTAGACCCCTATGGCTACACCTTC.

The V gene is TRBV7-6, the J gene TRBJ1-1, with TRBD1 identical over 9 bases. This CDR3 is 15 amino acids long. The junction had 5 bases not matched to a gene; V was cut back by 5 bases and J by 1 base. Germline loops: CDR1 SGHVS, CDR2 FNYEAQ. This CDR3 is CASSPRTGANTEAFF. The CDR3 DNA follows: TGTGCCAGCAGCCCCCGGACAGGGGCGAACACTGAAGCTTTCTTT.

This clone was observed a few times. The chain uses TRBV6-5 and TRBJ2-7; possible D gene TRBD1, 5 bases. The CDR3 totals 14 residues. Trimming removed 6 bases at V and 3 bases at J, with 15 bases between. Per the germline V gene, CDR1 is MNHEY and CDR2 is SVGAGI. The CDR3 DNA is TGTGCCAGCAGCCCCGACTCACAGGTCTACGAGCAGTACTTC. It codes for CASSPDSQVYEQYF.

The chain uses TRBV6-6 and TRBJ2-7; 7 bases fit TRBD1. The germline CDR1 and CDR2 sequences are MNHNY and SVGAGI (reference sequence). This CDR3 is built from 16 residues. Trimming removed 5 bases from V and 2 bases from J; junction bases left unmatched: 12. CDR3 sequence: CASSRTEGAFPYEQYF. For the CDR3, the DNA is TGTGCCAGCAGTCGTACAGAGGGGGCCTTCCCCTACGAGCAGTACTTC.

This chain uses TRBV5-1 with TRBJ1-1; D unclear. This CDR3 contains 14 residues. Trimming pared 1 base from V and 1 base from J, leaving 8 bases between. CDR1 and CDR2 (germline): SGHRS, YFSETQ. CDR3 nucleotides: TGCGCCAGCAGCTTGCGTTTCCCGAACACTGAAGCTTTCTTT. This sequence encodes CASSLRFPNTEAFF.

This clone was picked up a small number of times. The V call is TRBV7-6, the J call TRBJ2-5; maybe TRBD1 (6 bases). V lost 0 bases and J 2 bases, leaving 25 bases between the germline ends. This CDR3 has 20 residues. Germline CDR1 and CDR2: SGHVS and FNYEAQ. The CDR3 is CASSLAVRRQVFFVQETQYF. CDR3 DNA sequence: TGTGCCAGCAGCTTAGCGGTTCGACGACAGGTTTTCTTCGTTCAAGAGACCCAGTACTTC. Drawing the rest from reference TRBV7-6 and TRBJ2-5, the complete variable domain is GAGVSQSPRYKVTKRGQDVALRCDPISGHVSLYWYRQALGQGPEFLTYFNYEAQQDKSGLPNDRFSAERPEGSISTLTIQRTEQRDSAMYRCASSLAVRRQVFFVQETQYFGPGTRLLVL.

This rearrangement joins TRBV6-5 to TRBJ1-2, with D unclear. The V gene's germline CDR1 is MNHEY and CDR2 SVGAGI. The CDR3 is 13 amino acids. The V end lost 6 bases, the J end lost 1 base, and 9 bases lay between the germline ends. CDR3 sequence reads: CASRVGSNYGYTF. CDR3 nucleotides: TGTGCCAGCAGGGTGGGCAGTAACTATGGCTACACCTTC.

This clone was detected only once. The chain uses TRBV5-5 and TRBJ2-1; TRBD1 matches at 9 bases. J lost 6 bases, V lost 1 base, and 2 bases had no gene match. From germline, CDR1 is SGHKS and CDR2 YYEKEE (reference sequence). The CDR3 totals 14 residues. DNA of the CDR3: TGTGCCAGCAGCTTGCGGGACAGGGTCAATGAGCAGTTCTTC. Protein: CASSLRDRVNEQFF. Filled out from reference TRBV5-5 and TRBJ2-1, the complete variable domain reads DAGVTQSPTHLIKTRGQQVTLRCSPISGHKSVSWYQQVLGQGPQFIFQYYEKEERGRGNFPDRFSARQFPNYSSELNVNALLLGDSALYLCASSLRDRVNEQFFGPGTRLTVL.

The DNA for the CDR3 is TGTGCCAGCCACCTAGGTTTTCGGGAGACCCAGTACTTC. Protein product: CASHLGFRETQYF. The chain combines TRBV18 with TRBJ2-5; D remains ambiguous. This CDR3 contains 13 residues. Germline V gives CDR1 KGHSH, CDR2 LQKENI. V was cut by 8 bases and J by 5 bases, with 15 bases left in between.